The 24 T cell receptor beta chains presented below share a single source sample, sequenced in a study of CD8+ T cells in alopecia areata (dated by TCRdb to 2017 to 2018). Library construction relied on the immunoSEQ multiplex PCR assay. RNA was extracted from all samples and reverse transcribed into cDNA, which served as template for TCR sequencing. The source is immuneACCESS, and TCRdb retained only in-frame sequences with V and J called. Part of the clones is not carried over; for the studies checked, unresolved V genes explain less than half of this, and the remainder is unexplained. The sample table records roughly 150,000 clones; 47% of these occur just once. The top ten clones comprise around 6.8% of the sample. The source material was CD4+ T cells sorted from blood. The receptors originated from a human donor with alopecia areata.

This clone was counted a few times. The gene calls are TRBV29-1 and TRBJ1-1; D is unresolved. The CDR3 is 11 amino acids. Germline V gene sequence: CDR1 SQVTM, CDR2 ANQGSEA. V was clipped by 3 bases and J by 4 bases, with 6 bases between them. CDR3 region: CSVDSGTEAFF. The CDR3 nucleotides are TGCAGCGTTGATTCGGGCACTGAAGCTTTCTTT.

A word on this clone: The same CDR3 can be traced to other DNA sequences in this sample. This chain joins TRBV5-1 and TRBJ2-3; no reliable D call. In germline, CDR1 is SGHRS, CDR2 YFSETQ. Trimming took 4 bases from V and 4 from J, leaving 7 bases between them. The CDR3 runs 12 residues. CDR3 loop: CASSLSSDTQYF. In DNA form, the CDR3 reads TGCGCCAGCAGCCTAAGCTCAGATACGCAGTATTTT.

The chain joins TRBV15 to TRBJ2-7, with D perhaps TRBD1 (6 bases). V was shortened by 2 bases and J by 1 base, with 12 bases between the two germline ends. CDR1 and CDR2 (germline): LNHNV, YYDKDF (reference sequence). This CDR3 has 15 residues. The DNA for the CDR3 is TGTGCCACCAGCAGACCGACTACAGGGTCCTACGAGCAGTACTTC. Protein product: CATSRPTTGSYEQYF.

This clone appeared a few times. The V call is TRBV28, the J call TRBJ2-7; no reliable D call. The CDR3 has 12 amino acids. V lost 3 bases, J lost 4 bases, and 7 bases lay in between. In germline, CDR1 is MDHEN, CDR2 SYDVKM. CDR3 sequence (DNA): TGTGCCAGCAGTTTTGGGTTATACGAGCAGTACTTC. It yields the protein CASSFGLYEQYF.

This clone has only a few counts. V and J are TRBV11-2 and TRBJ2-1; 13 bases align to TRBD2. With V trimmed by 5 bases and J by 4 bases, 14 bases remained unmatched. Germline lookup yields CDR1 SGHAT and CDR2 FQNNGV. The CDR3 length is 19 residues. The CDR3: CASSRLLAGGPAGYNEQFF. In nucleotides, the CDR3 is TGTGCCAGCAGCCGCCTACTAGCGGGAGGGCCGGCTGGTTACAATGAGCAGTTCTTC. Using reference TRBV11-2 and TRBJ2-1 for the parts outside the CDR3, the full variable domain is EAGVAQSPRYKIIEKRQSVAFWCNPISGHATLYWYQQILGQGPKLLIQFQNNGVVDDSQLPKDRFSAERLKGVDSTLKIQPAKLEDSAVYLCASSRLLAGGPAGYNEQFFGPGTRLTVL.

The V call is TRBV29-1, the J call TRBJ1-1, with 9 positions matching TRBD1. The V and J ends lost 8 bases and 12 bases, in that order; junction bases with no gene match: 10. This CDR3 is 11 amino acids long. The germline V gene encodes CDR1 SQVTM and CDR2 ANQGSEA. CDR3 in amino acids: CSFKGGTGPFF. The DNA for the CDR3 is TGCAGCTTCAAAGGCGGGACAGGGCCTTTCTTT.

Only one count was recorded for this clone. The chain recombines TRBV4-2 with TRBJ2-2; 7 bases align to TRBD2. The germline CDR1 and CDR2 sequences are LGHNA and YNFKEQ. V lost 0 bases and J lost 0; bases outside the gene matches: 4. The CDR3 covers 17 residues. The CDR3 is CASSQEGGLANTGELFF. DNA of the CDR3: TGTGCCAGCAGCCAAGAAGGAGGACTAGCGAACACCGGGGAGCTGTTTTTT.

The V call is TRBV7-8, the J call TRBJ2-1; 7 nucleotides match TRBD2. V was pared by 5 bases and J by 9 bases, with 7 bases of the junction left unmatched. This CDR3 is built from 13 residues. Germline loops: CDR1 SGHVS, CDR2 FQNEAQ. The CDR3 DNA sequence: TGTGCCAGCAGCGGGGGACTAAGGGTTGAGCAGTTCTTC. Protein sequence: CASSGGLRVEQFF.

V usage is TRBV6-6 and J usage is TRBJ2-7; D may be TRBD1 (5 bases). V shed 5 bases and J shed 3 bases, with 14 bases lying between them. Germline V gene sequence: CDR1 MNHNY, CDR2 SVGAGI (reference sequence). The CDR3 consists of 14 residues. DNA for the CDR3: TGTGCCAGCAGTCGCAGGGTAAAAGGCTACGAGCAGTACTTC. Amino acids: CASSRRVKGYEQYF.

This clone has a handful of counts. The chain has TRBV7-9 and TRBJ2-5, with unresolved D. Germline V gene lookup returns CDR1 SEHNR and CDR2 FQNEAQ (reference sequence). The V end was cut by 5 bases, the J end by 1 base, with 11 bases between. There are 14 residues in the CDR3. CDR3 DNA sequence: TGTGCCAGCAGCCCCTCGGCCCCCCAAGAGACCCAGTACTTC. Translation gives CASSPSAPQETQYF.

The V and J genes are TRBV10-2 and TRBJ2-7; no clear D gene. Germline lookup yields CDR1 WSHSY and CDR2 SAAADI. The CDR3 length is 11 residues. Trimming stripped 4 bases from V and 2 bases from J, with 3 bases between. The CDR3, as DNA: TGCGCCAGCAGTGTGACCTACGAGCAGTACTTC. Translated: CASSVTYEQYF.

This clone was seen once. V gene TRBV13 combines with J gene TRBJ2-3; no firm D call. CDR1 is PRHDT, CDR2 FYEKMQ, per germline (reference sequence). The ends were cut back, 2 bases at V and 2 bases at J, with 14 bases in the middle. The CDR3 is 16 residues long. In DNA, the CDR3 is TGTGCCAGCAGCTTATTGGGCCCAGCCACCACAGATACGCAGTATTTT. As protein: CASSLLGPATTDTQYF.

This clone came up a few times. The gene calls are TRBV4-2 and TRBJ2-5; D is unresolved. Germline V gene lookup returns CDR1 LGHNA and CDR2 YNFKEQ. The CDR3 consists of 13 residues. The ends were cut back, 1 base at V and 5 bases at J, with 8 bases in the middle. Here the CDR3 reads CASSQGVWETQYF. CDR3 nucleotides: TGTGCCAGCAGCCAAGGGGTGTGGGAGACCCAGTACTTC.

V usage is TRBV10-3 and J usage is TRBJ2-1; D is ambiguous. V lost 4 bases, J lost 8 bases, and 12 bases lay in between. The CDR3 is 13 amino acids. Germline loops: CDR1 ENHRY, CDR2 SYGVKD. CDR3 loop: CAISGLGRDEQFF. The CDR3 DNA sequence: TGTGCCATCAGTGGACTGGGCCGGGATGAGCAGTTCTTC.

In this sample, this clone turned up a few times. The chain has TRBV2 and TRBJ1-1; D may be TRBD1 (5 bases). V lost 4 bases and J 8 bases, leaving 11 bases between the germline ends. This CDR3 spans 12 amino acids. The germline V gene has CDR1 SNHLY and CDR2 FYNNEI. The CDR3 DNA reads TGTGCCAGCAGTGTTCAGGGCGGGGAAGCTTTCTTT. This codes for CASSVQGGEAFF.

The V call is TRBV2, the J call TRBJ2-1; 9 bases are shared with TRBD1. Germline V gene sequence: CDR1 SNHLY, CDR2 FYNNEI. The CDR3 has 15 residues. The trim removed 6 bases at V and 2 bases at J, leaving 5 bases unmatched. CDR3 amino acids: CASRSQGAAYNEQFF. CDR3 sequence (DNA): TGTGCCAGCAGGTCACAGGGGGCAGCCTACAATGAGCAGTTCTTC. Using reference TRBV2 and TRBJ2-1 for the parts outside the CDR3, the full variable domain is EPEVTQTPSHQVTQMGQEVILRCVPISNHLYFYWYRQILGQKVEFLVSFYNNEISEKSEIFDDQFSVERPDGSNFTLKIRSTKLEDSAMYFCASRSQGAAYNEQFFGPGTRLTVL.

A note on this clone: The same CDR3 arises from other DNA sequences in this sample as well. The chain uses TRBV29-1 and TRBJ2-3; 8 bases map to TRBD1. Looked up from germline, CDR1 is SQVTM and CDR2 is ANQGSEA. CDR3 size: 13 residues. V lost 6 bases, J lost 2 bases, and 4 bases stayed unmatched. CDR3 region: CSVRGRATDTQYF. CDR3 sequence (DNA): TGCAGCGTCAGGGGGCGGGCCACAGATACGCAGTATTTT.

This clone came up a few times. This chain uses TRBV29-1 with TRBJ2-7; no reliable D call. The CDR3 totals 13 residues. Trimming stripped 4 bases from V and 3 bases from J, with 13 bases between. Looked up from germline, CDR1 is SQVTM and CDR2 is ANQGSEA. In nucleotides, the CDR3 is TGCAGCGTTGTCCCGCACTGGAGCTACGAGCAGTACTTC. Translating gives CSVVPHWSYEQYF.

The chain carries TRBV9 and TRBJ1-1; the D is unclear. In germline, CDR1 is SGDLS, CDR2 YYNGEE. The V and J ends lost 3 bases and 0 bases respectively, with 18 bases between them. CDR3 length: 17 residues. The CDR3: CASSALFKDGLNTEAFF. As DNA, the CDR3 is TGTGCCAGCAGCGCCCTCTTTAAGGACGGATTGAACACTGAAGCTTTCTTT.

This chain links TRBV14 with TRBJ1-5; possible D gene TRBD1, 6 bases. CDR3 length: 14 amino acids. The ends were cut back, 1 base at V and 2 bases at J, with 6 bases in the middle. Germline values: CDR1 SGHDN, CDR2 FVKESK. The CDR3 coding sequence is TGTGCCAGCAGCCAAGCAGGGGGCAATCAGCCCCAGCATTTT. This sequence encodes CASSQAGGNQPQHF.

Only a few counts were recorded for this clone. This chain connects TRBV29-1 to TRBJ2-1; no firm D call. The CDR3 is 12 residues long. Germline lookup yields CDR1 SQVTM and CDR2 ANQGSEA. V shed 5 bases and J shed 7 bases, with 12 bases lying between them. CDR3 coding DNA: TGCAGCGTTCCTACCTTTGTAAATGAGCAGTTCTTC. Encoded protein: CSVPTFVNEQFF.

CDR3 in amino acids: CSVDGLAGELFF. The CDR3 DNA reads TGCAGCGTTGACGGGTTGGCCGGGGAGCTGTTTTTT. The chain carries TRBV29-1 and TRBJ2-2; D is ambiguous. Germline assignment: CDR1 SQVTM and CDR2 ANQGSEA. Trimming took 3 bases from V and 6 from J, leaving 8 bases between them. The CDR3 consists of 12 residues.

As to this clone: Other DNA sequences in the same sample also yield this CDR3. The V gene is TRBV18, the J gene TRBJ1-1; D ambiguous. The CDR3 extends over 12 amino acids. Germline lookup yields CDR1 KGHSH and CDR2 LQKENI. Trimming shortened V by 3 bases and J by 7 bases, and 9 bases separated the two germline ends. Here the CDR3 DNA reads TGTGCCAGCTCACCTAATCGGGGTGAAGCTTTCTTT. It yields the protein CASSPNRGEAFF.

The chain employs TRBV28 and TRBJ2-1; no clear D gene. Trimming took off 6 bases at V and 8 bases at J, with 17 bases between the two ends. This CDR3 spans 14 amino acids. Germline V CDR1 and CDR2: MDHEN, SYDVKM. CDR3 in amino acids: CASSQLLPAHEQFF. As DNA, the CDR3 is TGTGCCAGCAGCCAACTCCTCCCTGCTCATGAGCAGTTCTTC.